The 12 T cell receptor beta chains below come from one sample, sequenced in a study of blood T cell repertoires in COVID-19. This table comes from immunoSEQ multiplex PCR, and its TCRdb copy is limited to in-frame clones, with some not included. The sample gives more than 85,000 clones, 65% to 90% of which show up once; approximately 2.6% is in the top ten. The sequencing input was PBMCs or T cells enriched from blood (not recorded which). The receptor source for this set is a woman between 50 and 59 years old who had recovered from COVID-19.

The rearrangement uses TRBV30 and TRBJ1-1; TRBD1 matches 9 bases. Germline loops: CDR1 GTSNPN, CDR2 SVGIG (reference sequence). This CDR3 has 11 residues. V dropped 5 bases and J dropped 10; count of bases not matched to a gene: 5. CDR3 sequence reads: CAWGGTGTAFF. The CDR3 coding sequence is TGTGCCTGGGGGGGGACAGGGACAGCTTTCTTT.

This chain connects TRBV10-1 to TRBJ2-7; a possible D gene is TRBD1 (6 bases). Trimming took off 9 bases at V and 6 bases at J, with 18 bases between the two ends. The CDR3 sequence is 13 residues long. From germline, CDR1 is WNHNN and CDR2 SYGVQD (reference sequence). Written as DNA, the CDR3 is TGCGCCAGTGCAGTGGCAGGGGAAGGCGAGCAGTACTTC. Translated, it gives CASAVAGEGEQYF.

The chain recombines TRBV27 with TRBJ1-1; 10 bases map to TRBD1. This CDR3 region has 16 residues. CDR1 MNHEY and CDR2 SMNVEV come from the germline V gene (reference sequence). Losses at the gene ends were 7 bases for V and 6 bases for J; bases not matched to a gene: 14. The CDR3 sequence is CASITRPGTGEAEAFF. CDR3 bases: TGTGCCAGCATTACACGGCCCGGGACAGGGGAAGCTGAAGCTTTCTTT.

This rearrangement joins TRBV5-1 to TRBJ1-1, with 7 bases that match TRBD1. Germline trimming cut 3 bases from V and 5 bases from J; bases unmatched to any gene: 10. This CDR3 comprises 15 residues. CDR1 is SGHRS and CDR2 is YFSETQ in the germline V gene. In DNA form, the CDR3 reads TGCGCCAGCAGCTCCGACCCACAGGGGCGGACTGAAGCTTTCTTT. Translating it yields CASSSDPQGRTEAFF.

This rearrangement joins TRBV11-2 to TRBJ1-2; tentative D call: TRBD1 (5 bases). Germline CDR1 SGHAT, CDR2 FQNNGV. Trimming pared 6 bases from V and 5 bases from J, leaving 19 bases between. The CDR3 has 15 amino acids. CDR3 sequence reads: CASSQATGPGYGYTF. The CDR3 coding sequence is TGTGCCAGCAGTCAGGCAACAGGCCCTGGGTATGGCTACACCTTC.

The V call is TRBV5-6, the J call TRBJ2-7; TRBD2 agrees at 7 bases. The germline V gene encodes CDR1 SGHDT and CDR2 YYEEEE. The CDR3 runs 15 residues. Unmatched junction bases numbered 14, after V lost 5 bases and J lost 6 bases. For the CDR3, the DNA is TGTGCCAGCAGTCGGGGGGACTACCAAGGACGCGAGCAGTACTTC. Protein: CASSRGDYQGREQYF.

The chain uses TRBV2 and TRBJ1-2; D is possibly TRBD1 (5 bases). Germline V gene data show CDR1 as SNHLY and CDR2 as FYNNEI. V was shortened by 9 bases and J by 1 base, with 15 bases between the two germline ends. CDR3 size: 14 residues. The CDR3 loop reads CASSTATGNYGYTF. The DNA of the CDR3 is TGTGCCAGTTCGACAGCGACGGGTAACTATGGCTACACCTTC. The entire variable domain, with the rest obtained from reference TRBV2 and TRBJ1-2, is as follows: EPEVTQTPSHQVTQMGQEVILRCVPISNHLYFYWYRQILGQKVEFLVSFYNNEISEKSEIFDDQFSVERPDGSNFTLKIRSTKLEDSAMYFCASSTATGNYGYTFGSGTRLTVV.

The V call is TRBV10-3, the J call TRBJ2-5, with D tentatively TRBD1 (6 bases). CDR3 length: 15 amino acids. Per the germline V gene, CDR1 is ENHRY and CDR2 is SYGVKD. V lost 2 bases and J 5 bases, leaving 15 bases between the germline ends. CDR3 in amino acids: CAISEVLTGSETQYF. The CDR3 nucleotides read TGTGCCATCAGTGAGGTATTGACAGGAAGCGAGACCCAGTACTTC.

The chain employs TRBV21-1 and TRBJ2-3; the listed D gene, TRBD2, was not tested against the DNA. TRBV21-1 represents a pseudogene. CDR3 length: 19 residues. The CDR3 nucleotides read TGTGCCAGCAGCACCGCGGAAGGACTAGCGGAGCCTGACACAGATACGCAGTATTTT. It translates to CASSTAEGLAEPDTDTQYF.

The CDR3 region is CASSLGDRTNIQYF. The DNA for the CDR3 is TGCGCCAGCAGCTTGGGGGACAGAACAAACATTCAGTACTTC. This chain uses TRBV5-1 with TRBJ2-4, with 7 nucleotides matching TRBD1. The CDR3 has 14 amino acids. From germline, CDR1 is SGHRS and CDR2 YFSETQ. The J segment lost 6 bases and the V segment lost 0 bases, leaving 3 bases of the junction unmatched.

The chain uses TRBV28 and TRBJ2-6, with D possibly TRBD1 on 6 matching bases. CDR1 and CDR2 (germline): MDHEN, SYDVKM. Trimming took 8 bases from V and 12 from J, leaving 23 bases between them. The CDR3 consists of 15 residues. CDR3 protein: CASGLNRVGIGVLTF. The CDR3 coding sequence is TGTGCCAGCGGATTAAACAGGGTTGGTATCGGCGTCCTGACTTTC. The variable domain in full, completed from reference TRBV28 and TRBJ2-6, reads DVKVTQSSRYLVKRTGEKVFLECVQDMDHENMFWYRQDPGLGLRLIYFSYDVKMKEKGDIPEGYSVSREKKERFSLILESASTNQTSMYLCASGLNRVGIGVLTFGAGSRLTVL.

The chain joins TRBV2 to TRBJ1-6, with TRBD1 identical over 7 bases. This CDR3 region has 14 residues. The V and J ends lost 7 bases and 6 bases, in that order; junction bases with no gene match: 6. The V gene's germline CDR1 is SNHLY and CDR2 FYNNEI. CDR3 DNA sequence: TGTGCCAGCATGGGCGACAGGGCTAATTCACCCCTCCACTTT. Translated: CASMGDRANSPLHF.